This T cell receptor (beta chain) was obtained from a study of blood T cell repertoires in COVID-19. V lost 3 bases and J lost 8, with 17 bases in between. Germline-derived CDR1 and CDR2 are DFQATT and SNEGSKA (reference sequence). CDR3 size: 14 residues. Assay: immunoSEQ multiplex PCR; the TCRdb copy retains only in-frame clones and omits some. The sample consists of about 300,000 clones, approximately 90% of them appearing once. The source of this sequence is a woman between 45 and 60 years old with COVID-19, enrolled during active disease. Sequenced: peripheral blood. The rearrangement joins TRBV20-1 to TRBJ2-1, with D tentatively TRBD2 (6 bases). CDR3 sequence: CSASGGTSRDEQFF. CDR3 nucleotide sequence: TGCAGTGCTAGTGGGGGTACTAGCAGGGATGAGCAGTTCTTC.